This is a list of T cell receptor beta chains from one sample in a study of blood T cell repertoires in COVID-19. Clones were sequenced by immunoSEQ multiplex PCR, and TCRdb holds only the in-frame ones, with some missing. Of fewer than 450,000 clones in the sample, under 95% were seen once. Sequenced sample: peripheral blood. The origin of the receptors is a young woman who had recovered from COVID-19. Both conserved end residues are part of each CDR3. A D gene is named only where the DNA matches it firmly. Expanded clones are given a class, and other clones once, few, many or no size at all.

TRBV9	NA	NA	TRBJ2-2	CASSARGTNTGELFF	TGTGCCAGCAGTGCTAGGGGGACGAACACCGGGGAGCTGTTTTTT
TRBV6-5	NA	TRBD1	TRBJ1-2	CASKGTAGTDYGYTF	TGTGCCAGCAAGGGGACCGCCGGGACAGACTATGGCTACACCTTC
TRBV14	NA	NA	TRBJ2-1	CASSGSYDEQFF	TGTGCCAGCAGCGGCAGTTACGATGAGCAGTTCTTC
TRBV2	NA	NA	TRBJ2-5	CASLGQSRETQYF	TGTGCCAGCCTAGGACAGTCGAGGGAGACCCAGTACTTC
TRBV27	NA	NA	TRBJ1-4	CASSSNARYNEKLFF	TGTGCCAGCAGTTCCAATGCCAGGTATAATGAAAAACTGTTTTTT
TRBV2	NA	TRBD1	TRBJ1-2	CASRGDSPFYGYTF	TGTGCCAGCAGGGGGGACAGCCCATTCTATGGCTACACCTTC
TRBV3-1/TRBV3-2	once	NA	TRBJ2-1	CASSQGRRSYNEQFF	TGTGCCAGCAGCCAGGGGAGGCGGTCCTACAATGAGCAGTTCTTC
TRBV7-2	NA	NA	TRBJ2-3	CASSYRLRTSTDTQYF	TGTGCCAGCAGCTACCGACTTAGGACTAGCACAGATACGCAGTATTTT
TRBV5-1	NA	NA	TRBJ2-1	CASSTRVGNEQFF	TGCGCCAGCAGTACGAGGGTAGGAAATGAGCAGTTCTTC
TRBV19	NA	NA	TRBJ1-1	CASRKQTLVNTEAFF	TGTGCCAGTAGGAAACAGACACTGGTGAACACTGAAGCTTTCTTT
TRBV14	once	TRBD2	TRBJ2-1	CASSGGLAGPQFF	TGTGCCAGCAGCGGGGGACTAGCGGGACCGCAGTTCTTC
TRBV13	NA	TRBD1	TRBJ2-1	CASSLLGTGYGNEQFF	TGTGCCAGCAGCCTCTTAGGGACAGGGTACGGCAATGAGCAGTTCTTC
TRBV5-5	NA	TRBD2	TRBJ2-1	CASSLREGKNEQFF	TGTGCCAGCAGCTTACGGGAGGGTAAGAATGAGCAGTTCTTC
TRBV7-6	NA	NA	TRBJ2-2	CASSLAPGLDTGELFF	TGTGCCAGCAGCTTAGCGCCTGGACTTGACACCGGGGAGCTGTTTTTT
TRBV7-9	NA	NA	TRBJ1-3	CASSLQGGNTIYF	TGTGCCAGCAGCTTACAGGGTGGAAACACCATATATTTT